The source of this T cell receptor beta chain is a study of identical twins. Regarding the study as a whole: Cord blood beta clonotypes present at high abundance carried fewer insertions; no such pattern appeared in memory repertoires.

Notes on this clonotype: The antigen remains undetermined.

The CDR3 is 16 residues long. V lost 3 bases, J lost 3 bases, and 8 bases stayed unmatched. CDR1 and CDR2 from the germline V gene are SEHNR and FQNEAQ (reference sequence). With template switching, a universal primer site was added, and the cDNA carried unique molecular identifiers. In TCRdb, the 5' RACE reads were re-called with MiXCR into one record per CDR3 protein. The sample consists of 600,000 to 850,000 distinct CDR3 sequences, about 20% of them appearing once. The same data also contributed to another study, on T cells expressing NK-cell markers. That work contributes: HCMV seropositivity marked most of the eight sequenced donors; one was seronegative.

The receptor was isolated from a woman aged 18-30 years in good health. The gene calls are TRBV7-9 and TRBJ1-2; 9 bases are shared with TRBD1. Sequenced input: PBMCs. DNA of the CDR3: TGTGCCAGCAGCTTGGGTACGGGACAGGGACACTATGGCTACACCTTC. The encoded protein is CASSLGTGQGHYGYTF. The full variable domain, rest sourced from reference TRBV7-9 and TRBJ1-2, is DTGVSQNPRHKITKRGQNVTFRCDPISEHNRLYWYRQTLGQGPEFLTYFQNEAQLEKSRLLSDRFSAERPKGSFSTLEIQRTEQGDSAMYLCASSLGTGQGHYGYTFGSGTRLTVV.